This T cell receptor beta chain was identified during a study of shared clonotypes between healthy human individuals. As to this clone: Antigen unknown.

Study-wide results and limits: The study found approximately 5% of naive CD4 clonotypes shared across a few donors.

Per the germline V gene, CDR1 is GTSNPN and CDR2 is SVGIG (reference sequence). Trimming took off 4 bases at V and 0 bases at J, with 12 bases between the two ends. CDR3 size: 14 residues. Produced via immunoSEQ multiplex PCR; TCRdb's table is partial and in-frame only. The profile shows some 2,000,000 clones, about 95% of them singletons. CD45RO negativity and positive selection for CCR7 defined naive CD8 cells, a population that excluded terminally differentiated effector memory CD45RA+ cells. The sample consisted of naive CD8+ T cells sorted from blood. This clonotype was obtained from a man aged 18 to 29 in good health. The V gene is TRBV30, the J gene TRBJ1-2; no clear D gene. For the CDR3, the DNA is TGTGCCTGGACCGCGCTGGAGACTAACTATGGCTACACCTTC. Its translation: CAWTALETNYGYTF.